Following are 9 T cell receptor beta chains from one sample sequenced in a study of blood T cell repertoires in COVID-19. This table comes from immunoSEQ multiplex PCR, and its TCRdb copy is limited to in-frame clones, with some not included. The sample carries some 150,000 clones, roughly 80% recorded once. The sequenced sample consisted of peripheral blood. The origin of the receptors is a human donor in a cohort sampled during active COVID-19.

The chain recombines TRBV7-9 with TRBJ1-5; no clear D. The CDR3 spans 15 residues. V lost 4 bases and J lost 1, with 11 bases in between. Germline V gives CDR1 SEHNR, CDR2 FQNEAQ (reference sequence). Written as DNA, the CDR3 is TGTGCCAGCAGCTCGGAAACGGGGAGCAATCAGCCCCAGCATTTT. It codes for CASSSETGSNQPQHF.

CDR3 coding DNA: TGTGCCAGCAGGCATACAGGGAATTCACCCCTCCACTTT. This translates into CASRHTGNSPLHF. The rearrangement links TRBV6-6 to TRBJ1-6; maybe TRBD1 (6 bases). Between the trimmed V and J ends, which lost 6 bases and 7 bases, there was a span of 10 bases. Germline V gene lookup returns CDR1 MNHNY and CDR2 SVGAGI (reference sequence). The CDR3 has 13 amino acids.

The chain employs TRBV6-5 and TRBJ1-1, with TRBD1 identical over 8 bases. V lost 2 bases, J lost 2 bases, and 4 bases stayed unmatched. The CDR3 sequence is 15 residues long. The V gene's germline CDR1 is MNHEY and CDR2 SVGAGI. This chain's CDR3 is CASSYQGATNTEAFF. The CDR3, as DNA: TGTGCCAGCAGTTACCAGGGGGCCACCAACACTGAAGCTTTCTTT.

This clone was found once. V and J are TRBV28 and TRBJ1-4; 7 positions match TRBD1. V lost 5 bases to trimming and J lost 6 bases; unmatched junction nucleotides: 6. Germline V gives CDR1 MDHEN, CDR2 SYDVKM. The CDR3 runs 14 residues. This CDR3 reads CASSRGGQDEKLFF. The CDR3 DNA reads TGTGCCAGCAGTCGAGGGGGCCAAGATGAAAAACTGTTTTTT.

The chain is built from TRBV7-2 and TRBJ1-2; D unresolved. The CDR3 totals 13 residues. V shed 1 base and J shed 4 bases, with 7 bases lying between them. CDR1 is SGHTA and CDR2 is FQGNSA in the germline V gene. The CDR3 reads CASSLDRFYGYTF. The DNA of the CDR3 is TGTGCCAGCAGCTTAGATCGGTTCTATGGCTACACCTTC.

This chain links TRBV3-1 (or the pseudogene TRBV3-2) with TRBJ1-4; the match to TRBD1 covers 9 bases. CDR1 LGHDT and CDR2 YNNKEL come from the germline V gene (reference sequence). V lost 4 bases to trimming and J lost 8 bases; unmatched junction nucleotides: 8. This CDR3 region has 15 residues. The CDR3 DNA is TGTGCCAGCAGCCGGGGTACAGGGGGCCCCGAAAAACTGTTTTTT. Amino acids: CASSRGTGGPEKLFF.

The chain's CDR3 is CASSFVPGRDGADTQYF. CDR3 coding DNA: TGTGCCAGCAGCTTTGTCCCGGGCCGTGACGGGGCAGATACGCAGTATTTT. The chain joins TRBV7-8 to TRBJ2-3, with D possibly matching TRBD2 (5 bases). The germline gives CDR1 SGHVS, CDR2 FQNEAQ. V lost 3 bases and J 4 bases, leaving 20 bases between the germline ends. This CDR3 is built from 17 residues.

The rearrangement links TRBV5-1 to TRBJ2-1, with D maybe TRBD1 (5 bases). This CDR3 has 14 residues. The V gene lost 3 bases and the J gene lost 6 bases, with 13 bases spanning the gap. CDR1 and CDR2 from the germline V gene are SGHRS and YFSETQ. The CDR3 spells CASSSYAGSNEQFF. CDR3 in DNA: TGCGCCAGCAGCTCATATGCAGGGTCCAATGAGCAGTTCTTC. The entire variable domain, with the rest obtained from reference TRBV5-1 and TRBJ2-1, is as follows: KAGVTQTPRYLIKTRGQQVTLSCSPISGHRSVSWYQQTPGQGLQFLFEYFSETQRNKGNFPGRFSGRQFSNSRSEMNVSTLELGDSALYLCASSSYAGSNEQFFGPGTRLTVL.

J is TRBJ1-4 and V is TRBV6-5, with 8 bases that match TRBD1. Germline trimming cut 6 bases from V and 7 bases from J; bases unmatched to any gene: 7. Germline loops: CDR1 MNHEY, CDR2 SVGAGI. This CDR3 has 14 residues. CDR3 in DNA: TGTGCCAGCAGCCCCACAGGGGGAAGTGAAAAACTGTTTTTT. Protein sequence: CASSPTGGSEKLFF.